Listed below are T cell receptor beta chains from one sample, sequenced in a study of beta chain features in type 1 diabetes. Sequencing was performed with immunoSEQ multiplex PCR; in TCRdb, only in-frame clones are kept and a portion is missing. The profile covers more than 350,000 clones, with 10% to 12% appearing a single time and roughly 0.046% taken by the ten largest. Material: naive CD4+ T cells from blood. Source of these receptors: a woman aged 18-29 years in good health. Both conserved end residues are part of each CDR3. A D gene is named only where the DNA matches it firmly. Clone size is given for some rows only: seen once, a few or many times, or a class if the clone is expanded.

D gene,clone size,J gene,V gene,CDR3 DNA,CDR3 protein
TRBD2,few,TRBJ2-1,TRBV9,TGTGCCAGCAGCTTTCGTCTAGCGGAGTACAATGAGCAGTTCTTC,CASSFRLAEYNEQFF
.,few,TRBJ2-1,TRBV2,TGTGCCAGCACCCGGGACATATACAATGAGCAGTTCTTC,CASTRDIYNEQFF
TRBD1,few,TRBJ2-3,TRBV5-4,TGTGCCAGCCACGGGACAGGGATCACAGATACGCAGTATTTT,CASHGTGITDTQYF
.,.,TRBJ2-7,TRBV28,TGTGCCAGCAGTTTAGGGTACAGGGAGCAGTACTTC,CASSLGYREQYF
TRBD2,.,TRBJ2-3,TRBV7-2,TGTGCCAGCAGCTTAGGCGGGGGGCCAGATACGCAGTATTTT,CASSLGGGPDTQYF
.,.,TRBJ2-5,TRBV30,TGTGCCTGGTCACCGGGGAGGGGGGAGACCCAGTACTTC,CAWSPGRGETQYF
.,few,TRBJ2-6,TRBV27,TGTGCCAGCAGTTCACAATACTCTGGGGCCAACGTCCTGACTTTC,CASSSQYSGANVLTF
.,.,TRBJ2-7,TRBV5-1,TGCGCCAGCACACGCCGTGCAGAGTCCTACGAGCAGTACTTC,CASTRRAESYEQYF
TRBD2,few,TRBJ2-1,TRBV6-4,TGTGCCAGCAGCCCGGGACTAGCGAACAATGAGCAGTTCTTC,CASSPGLANNEQFF
.,few,TRBJ2-1,TRBV7-3,TGTGCCAGCAGCCTCGGGACGATCTACAATGAGCAGTTCTTC,CASSLGTIYNEQFF
.,.,TRBJ1-2,TRBV5-1,TGCGCCAGCAGCTTGGACGGATATGGCTACACCTTC,CASSLDGYGYTF
.,few,TRBJ1-2,TRBV7-9,TGTGCCAGCAGCTTAGGAGTGGGAGCTAACTATGGCTACACCTTC,CASSLGVGANYGYTF
.,.,TRBJ2-3,TRBV21-1,TGTGCCAGCAGCACCCGGACAGGGGGCGCAGATACGCAGTATTTT,CASSTRTGGADTQYF
.,.,TRBJ2-3,TRBV5-1,TGCGCCAGCAGTGAGCGGAGCACAGATACGCAGTATTTT,CASSERSTDTQYF
.,few,TRBJ2-5,TRBV5-1,TGCGCCAGCAGCTTGGAATCTTGGGGAGAGACCCAGTACTTC,CASSLESWGETQYF
.,few,TRBJ1-2,TRBV5-1,TGCGCCAGCAGCGTACAGGGCTATGGCTACACCTTC,CASSVQGYGYTF
TRBD1,.,TRBJ1-1,TRBV4-3,TGCGCCAGCAGCCAACGACAGGGGAACACTGAAGCTTTCTTT,CASSQRQGNTEAFF
TRBD1,.,TRBJ2-2,TRBV28,TGTGCCAGCAACCGGGACAGAGTCACCGGGGAGCTGTTTTTT,CASNRDRVTGELFF
TRBD1,.,TRBJ2-7,TRBV29-1,TGCAGCGTTGGACAGGGGGCGGAGGACGAGCAGTACTTC,CSVGQGAEDEQYF
.,.,TRBJ2-1,TRBV10-3,TGTGCCATCAGCGACGGGGTTGGGTCCTACAATGAGCAGTTCTTC,CAISDGVGSYNEQFF
.,few,TRBJ2-5,TRBV4-3,TGCGCCAGCAGCCAAGTTCGGTTCACTTCCCAAGAGACCCAGTACTTC,CASSQVRFTSQETQYF
TRBD2,.,TRBJ2-7,TRBV30,TGTGCCTGGAATCGAGGAGGGCGGGAGAGGCAGTACTTC,CAWNRGGRERQYF
.,.,TRBJ2-5,TRBV30,TGTGCCTGGAGTGGAGGGGCCGAGACCCAGTACTTC,CAWSGGAETQYF
.,few,TRBJ1-5,TRBV4-3,TGCGCCAGCAGCGCGGGTTGGAGCAATCAGCCCCAGCATTTT,CASSAGWSNQPQHF
TRBD2,.,TRBJ2-7,TRBV5-4,TGTGCCAGCAGCCTAACCACATTAGCGGGAGTTATCTACGAGCAGTACTTC,CASSLTTLAGVIYEQYF
.,few,TRBJ1-1,TRBV7-2,TGTGCCAGCAGCTTAACCCGAGACAGGAACACTGAAGCTTTCTTT,CASSLTRDRNTEAFF
TRBD2,.,TRBJ2-1,TRBV7-3,TGTGCCAGCAGCCTCTCGGGACTAGGGTCCTACAATGAGCAGTTCTTC,CASSLSGLGSYNEQFF
.,few,TRBJ1-5,TRBV9,TGTGCCAGCAGCGTAGGACAGAGCAATCAGCCCCAGCATTTT,CASSVGQSNQPQHF
.,.,TRBJ1-3,TRBV13,TGTGCCAGCAACTTACGTTCGGGAAACACCATATATTTT,CASNLRSGNTIYF
.,few,TRBJ1-3,TRBV4-3,TGCGCCAGCAGCCGCTGGGCAGGGACGAGCTCTGGAAACACCATATATTTT,CASSRWAGTSSGNTIYF
TRBD1,few,TRBJ2-5,TRBV18,TGTGCCAGCTCACCACCGACAGGGAATTACCAAGAGACCCAGTACTTC,CASSPPTGNYQETQYF
TRBD1,few,TRBJ2-5,TRBV7-9,TGTGCCAGCAGCAGGGGACAGGGAGAGACCCAGTACTTC,CASSRGQGETQYF
.,few,TRBJ2-3,TRBV6-5,TGTGCCAGCAGGAGGGGAGGCACAGATACGCAGTATTTT,CASRRGGTDTQYF
.,.,TRBJ2-3,TRBV7-2,TGTGCCAGCAGATCACGCACTCCAAATACGCAGTATTTT,CASRSRTPNTQYF
.,.,TRBJ2-7,TRBV7-2,TGTGCCAGCAGCCATGGGAGGTCGGTCGAGCAGTACTTC,CASSHGRSVEQYF
TRBD2,few,TRBJ2-1,TRBV10-3,TGTGCCATTCAATCACCGGGACTAGCGGGAGTGGAGCAGTTCTTC,CAIQSPGLAGVEQFF
.,.,TRBJ2-3,TRBV9,TGTGCCAGCAGCGTAGGGTCAACAGATACGCAGTATTTT,CASSVGSTDTQYF
.,.,TRBJ2-1,TRBV6-6,TGTGCCAGCAGTTACGCGGCTAGGAATGAGCAGTTCTTC,CASSYAARNEQFF
.,few,TRBJ2-7,TRBV7-2,TGTGCCAGCAGCTTTATCGTGGACAGCTACGAGCAGTACTTC,CASSFIVDSYEQYF
.,.,TRBJ2-5,TRBV4-2,TGTGCCAGCAGCCAAGATATGAGGGGCCAAGAGACCCAGTACTTC,CASSQDMRGQETQYF
.,.,TRBJ1-2,TRBV11-2,TGTGCCAGCAGCCAACGGGGGACGGCTGGCTACACCTTC,CASSQRGTAGYTF
.,few,TRBJ1-2,TRBV2,TGTGCCAGCAGGTGGGACCGCGGAGTTAACTATGGCTACACCTTC,CASRWDRGVNYGYTF
.,.,TRBJ1-2,TRBV9,TGTGCCAGCAGCGCCGCGCCAGGCACGTCTGGCTACACCTTC,CASSAAPGTSGYTF
.,few,TRBJ2-1,TRBV7-9,TGTGCCAGCAGCAAGCCGAGACTCCCGTCGGACTGGGGTGAGCAGTTCTTC,CASSKPRLPSDWGEQFF
TRBD2,few,TRBJ2-1,TRBV4-1,TGCGCCAGCAGCCAAGATAGCGGGGGTGCAGGGTACAATGAGCAGTTCTTC,CASSQDSGGAGYNEQFF
.,few,TRBJ2-3,TRBV9,TGTGCCAGCAGCGTAGACGGGAGAGTGGGCTCAGATACGCAGTATTTT,CASSVDGRVGSDTQYF
.,few,TRBJ1-1,TRBV18,TGTGCCAGCTCACCAAAGGCAGAAGCGGCTTTCTTT,CASSPKAEAAFF
.,.,TRBJ2-6,TRBV5-6,TGTGCCAGCAGGCAGGACAGCAACTCTGGGGCCAACGTCCTGACTTTC,CASRQDSNSGANVLTF
TRBD1,few,TRBJ2-5,TRBV11-3,TGTGCCAGCAGCTTACTTCCCGACAGGGACCAAGAGACCCAGTACTTC,CASSLLPDRDQETQYF
TRBD1,.,TRBJ1-6,TRBV7-9,TGTGCCAGCAGCTTAGAGACAGGGGGGAATTCACCCCTCCACTTT,CASSLETGGNSPLHF
.,.,TRBJ2-5,TRBV6-5,TGTGCCAGCAGTTATGGCGGGGTCCCAGAGACCCAGTACTTC,CASSYGGVPETQYF